This TCR beta chain was identified in a study of technical replicates of blood from a few donors. Germline V gene lookup returns CDR1 SGDLS and CDR2 YYNGEE. This CDR3 comprises 14 residues. Trimming shortened V by 2 bases and J by 8 bases, and 14 bases separated the two germline ends. Method: immunoSEQ multiplex PCR; TCRdb's copy keeps in-frame clones and lacks some. The sample holds about 97,000 clones, over 85% seen once. The source material was T cells isolated from PBMCs. The TCR originated in a human donor in good health. This sequence joins TRBV9 and TRBJ1-3; D possibly corresponds to TRBD1 (6 bases). CDR3: CASSVSRGKDTIYF. In nucleotides, the CDR3 is TGTGCCAGCAGCGTCAGTAGGGGGAAGGACACCATATATTTT.